The 5 T cell receptor beta chains below were found in one sample sequenced in a study of cytomegalovirus exposure and HLA in healthy donors. Researchers ran the PCR with 60 Vbeta and 13 Jbeta primers. The data were produced by immunoSEQ multiplex PCR, yet TCRdb's version contains in-frame clones alone and is incomplete. The repertoire holds around 180,000 clones, roughly 70% seen once, with about 1.6% in the top ten. Sample: PBMCs. The receptors derive from a girl aged 10 to 17 in good health and CMV-seronegative.

The chain employs TRBV6-1 and TRBJ1-5; TRBD1 agrees at 10 bases. J lost 6 bases, V lost 6 bases, and 5 bases had no gene match. Germline V lookup: CDR1 MNHNS, CDR2 SASEGT. The CDR3 is 14 residues long. For the CDR3, the DNA is TGTGCCAGCAGCACTGACAGGGGGCTTCAGCCCCAGCATTTT. Translation gives CASSTDRGLQPQHF.

The chain uses TRBV7-2 and TRBJ1-6; D unresolved. CDR1 is SGHTA and CDR2 is FQGNSA in the germline V gene. This CDR3 spans 12 amino acids. Trimming took 5 bases from V and 15 from J, leaving 14 bases between them. The DNA for the CDR3 is TGTGCCAGCAGCCCCCGGGGAGCCGTCCTCCACTTT. This sequence encodes CASSPRGAVLHF.

V gene TRBV2 combines with J gene TRBJ2-5, with a weak D call TRBD2 (6 bases). The CDR3 consists of 13 residues. The V and J ends lost 7 bases and 6 bases respectively, with 15 bases between them. Germline lookup yields CDR1 SNHLY and CDR2 FYNNEI. The CDR3 loop reads CASNTGEMKTQYF. The CDR3 region has the DNA TGTGCCAGCAATACGGGGGAGATGAAGACCCAGTACTTC.

The chain employs TRBV2 and TRBJ1-2, with 9 bases fitting TRBD1. Trimming took 3 bases from V and 7 from J; bases not matched to a gene: 3. Germline V gene sequence: CDR1 SNHLY, CDR2 FYNNEI. CDR3 length: 13 residues. CDR3 DNA: TGTGCCAGCAGTGAGACAGGGGGAGGTGGCTACACCTTC. It is translated as CASSETGGGGYTF.

The chain couples TRBV6-5 to TRBJ1-2, with D uncertain. From germline, CDR1 is MNHEY and CDR2 SVGAGI. This CDR3 spans 13 amino acids. The ends were cut back, 7 bases at V and 0 bases at J, with 9 bases in the middle. The CDR3 loop reads CASTGRANYGYTF. DNA of the CDR3: TGTGCCAGCACCGGGCGGGCTAACTATGGCTACACCTTC.